The 9 T cell receptor beta chains listed next were all sequenced from one sample in a study of radiation and T cells in renal cell carcinoma (dated by TCRdb to about 2020). This sample's time point label indicates: blood 2 weeks post-SBRT. The treatment or condition label, read with the paper, signifies: 15 Gy SBRT to primary tumor, nephrectomy 4 weeks later. Library preparation was by the immunoSEQ multiplex PCR assay. The clones in this table, taken by TCRdb from immuneACCESS, are in-frame only. Not every clone is retained; where verified, under half of the shortfall comes from an unresolved V gene, and the cause of the rest is unknown. In all, the sample holds tens of thousands of clones, and about 80% of those were seen once. The top ten hold around 29% of the sample. Sequences were derived from blood, sampled from a patient whose treatment included radiotherapy and nephrectomy. These receptor sequences come from a woman aged 70-85 years with renal cell carcinoma.

V and J are TRBV30 and TRBJ1-5; the D is unclear. The CDR3 runs 13 residues. Per the germline V gene, CDR1 is GTSNPN and CDR2 is SVGIG (reference sequence). The V end lost 0 bases, the J end lost 9 bases, and 12 bases lay between the germline ends. CDR3 amino acids: CAWSVTGERPQHF. CDR3 coding DNA: TGTGCCTGGAGTGTAACCGGGGAAAGGCCCCAGCATTTT.

The genes are TRBV10-3 and TRBJ2-2, with 8 positions matching TRBD1. Germline trimming cut 4 bases from V and 0 bases from J; bases unmatched to any gene: 7. The V gene's germline CDR1 is ENHRY and CDR2 SYGVKD. There are 17 residues in the CDR3. The CDR3 spells CAISGQGAVANTGELFF. The CDR3, as DNA: TGTGCCATCAGTGGGCAGGGGGCTGTCGCGAACACCGGGGAGCTGTTTTTT.

This rearrangement joins TRBV9 to TRBJ2-2, with 10 bases fitting TRBD1. Unmatched junction bases numbered 11, after V lost 3 bases and J lost 3 bases. The CDR3 is 18 residues long. Germline V lookup: CDR1 SGDLS, CDR2 YYNGEE. Written as DNA, the CDR3 is TGTGCCAGCAGCGCCCGTCTGGGGACAGGGGACGACACCGGGGAGCTGTTTTTT. Translation gives CASSARLGTGDDTGELFF.

This rearrangement joins TRBV7-9 to TRBJ2-7; a weak D match, TRBD2 (6 bases). The CDR3 is made up of 15 amino acids. V dropped 5 bases and J dropped 2 bases, with 16 bases sitting between them. Per germline, CDR1 SEHNR and CDR2 FQNEAQ (reference sequence). The CDR3 DNA reads TGTGCCAGCAGCAACTCCGGGACTTATGCCTACGAGCAGTACTTC. This codes for CASSNSGTYAYEQYF.

CDR3 amino acids: CASSQDVGQGAFYYGYTF. CDR3 in DNA: TGTGCCAGCAGCCAAGATGTAGGACAGGGGGCTTTCTACTATGGCTACACCTTC. The chain joins TRBV4-2 to TRBJ1-2; 11 nucleotides match TRBD1. The germline V gene encodes CDR1 LGHNA and CDR2 YNFKEQ. J was trimmed by 3 bases and V by 0 bases; bases with no gene match: 9. The CDR3 loop spans 18 amino acids.

The rearrangement links TRBV9 to TRBJ1-2, with 9 bases identical to TRBD1. Germline loops: CDR1 SGDLS, CDR2 YYNGEE. The CDR3 length is 14 residues. The J segment lost 6 bases and the V segment lost 3 bases, leaving 6 bases of the junction unmatched. In DNA form, the CDR3 reads TGTGCCAGCAGCGGTACCGGGACAGGGAATGGCTACACCTTC. Its protein product is CASSGTGTGNGYTF.

In nucleotides, the CDR3 is TGCGCCAGCTCGAGGGTAAGCAATCAGCCCCAGCATTTT. It yields the protein CASSRVSNQPQHF. V gene TRBV10-2 combines with J gene TRBJ1-5; D not certain. This CDR3 is 13 amino acids long. With 8 bases removed from V and 1 base from J, the gap between germline ends came to 9 bases. Germline V gene data show CDR1 as WSHSY and CDR2 as SAAADI.

In this sample, this clone turned up a few times. CDR3 sequence: CASSWWDRGVQETQYF. In DNA form, the CDR3 reads TGTGCCAGCAGCTGGTGGGACAGGGGTGTCCAAGAGACCCAGTACTTC. V and J are TRBV7-9 and TRBJ2-5; 10 bases align to TRBD1. Germline CDR1 reads SEHNR; CDR2 reads FQNEAQ (reference sequence). There are 16 residues in the CDR3. V lost 4 bases, J lost 1 base, and 6 bases stayed unmatched.

The chain has TRBV6-5 and TRBJ1-2; no clear D. The CDR3 has 14 amino acids. The V gene's germline CDR1 is MNHEY and CDR2 SVGAGI. V shed 0 bases and J shed 3 bases, with 8 bases lying between them. This CDR3 is CASSYSGRDYGYTF. CDR3 nucleotide sequence: TGTGCCAGCAGTTACTCAGGCCGGGACTATGGCTACACCTTC.